The present T cell receptor (beta chain) was sequenced within a study of shared clonotypes between healthy human individuals. Notes on the study in general: In a few donors, around 5% of naive CD4 clonotypes appeared in common. Only blood samples were collected, and tissue repertoires likely differ.

Looked up from germline, CDR1 is SGHNT and CDR2 is YENEEA. With 3 bases clipped from V and 1 base from J, the junction kept 5 bases outside the gene matches. The CDR3 consists of 17 residues. Original analysis: ImmunoSEQ supplied junction-only sequences lacking quality scores, so filtering was different. Libraries were prepared by immunoSEQ multiplex PCR; TCRdb keeps only in-frame clonotypes and omits some of them. D and trimming come from the DNA, and the V and J calls and clone size come from that table. The sample yields 950,000 to 1,100,000 clones, under 80% seen once. Concerning this clone: Its antigen is unidentified.

V gene TRBV11-3 combines with J gene TRBJ2-3, with TRBD1 matching over 12 bases. The sample comprised memory CD4+ T cells sorted from blood. The sample's subset: CD45RA-negative fraction. The TCR sequence derives from a man aged 18 to 30 in good health. CDR3 residues: CASSFGTGGLGTDTQYF. CDR3 DNA sequence: TGTGCCAGCAGCTTCGGGACAGGGGGCTTGGGCACAGATACGCAGTATTTT.